This T cell receptor beta chain was recovered during a study of cytotoxic CD8 clonotypes in ibrutinib-treated CLL. This CDR3 comprises 13 residues. Trimming took 5 bases from V and 1 from J, leaving 8 bases between them. The germline CDR1 and CDR2 sequences are SNHLY and FYNNEI. Libraries were prepared by immunoSEQ multiplex PCR; TCRdb keeps only in-frame clonotypes and omits some of them. Of over 70,000 clones in the sample, roughly 86% were seen once. The input for sequencing was PBMCs, taken before ibrutinib treatment. The chain joins TRBV2 to TRBJ2-5, with D possibly TRBD2 on 6 matching bases. This receptor was taken from a human donor with chronic lymphocytic leukemia. The CDR3 is CASSNSGQETQYF. CDR3 sequence (DNA): TGTGCCAGCAGTAATAGCGGCCAAGAGACCCAGTACTTC. The full variable domain, with the rest looked up from reference TRBV2 and TRBJ2-5, is EPEVTQTPSHQVTQMGQEVILRCVPISNHLYFYWYRQILGQKVEFLVSFYNNEISEKSEIFDDQFSVERPDGSNFTLKIRSTKLEDSAMYFCASSNSGQETQYFGPGTRLLVL.